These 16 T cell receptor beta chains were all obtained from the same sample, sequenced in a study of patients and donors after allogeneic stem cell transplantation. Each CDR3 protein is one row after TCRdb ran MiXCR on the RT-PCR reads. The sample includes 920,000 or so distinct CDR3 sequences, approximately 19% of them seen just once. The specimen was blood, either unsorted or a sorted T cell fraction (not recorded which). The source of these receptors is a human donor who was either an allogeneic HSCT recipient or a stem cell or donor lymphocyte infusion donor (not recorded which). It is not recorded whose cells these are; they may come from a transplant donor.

In nucleotides, the CDR3 is TGCGCCAGCAGCCCGGGCCAGTGGTATGGCTACACCTTC. Translation: CASSPGQWYGYTF. The chain combines TRBV5-1 with TRBJ1-2; unclear D gene. Trimming took 4 bases from V and 5 from J, leaving 12 bases between them. Per germline, CDR1 SGHRS and CDR2 YFSETQ. This CDR3 contains 13 residues.

CDR3 protein: CATSRDSRAAGGYTF. DNA of the CDR3: TGTGCCACCAGCAGAGATTCCAGGGCAGCGGGTGGCTACACCTTC. The gene calls are TRBV15 and TRBJ1-2, with D maybe TRBD1 (5 bases). The ends were cut back, 0 bases at V and 7 bases at J, with 15 bases in the middle. Germline values: CDR1 LNHNV, CDR2 YYDKDF (reference sequence). The CDR3 runs 15 residues.

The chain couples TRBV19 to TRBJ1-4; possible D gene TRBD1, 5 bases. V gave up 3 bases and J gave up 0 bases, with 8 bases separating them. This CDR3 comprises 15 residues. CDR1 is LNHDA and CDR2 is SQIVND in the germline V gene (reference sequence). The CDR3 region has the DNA TGTGCCAGTAGTATTCAGGGAGCAACTAATGAAAAACTGTTTTTT. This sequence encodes CASSIQGATNEKLFF.

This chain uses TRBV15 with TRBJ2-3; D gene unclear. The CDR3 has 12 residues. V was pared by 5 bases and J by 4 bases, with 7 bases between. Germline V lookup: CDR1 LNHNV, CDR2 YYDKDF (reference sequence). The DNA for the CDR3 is TGTGCCACCAGCTTCGGGTCAGATACGCAGTATTTT. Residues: CATSFGSDTQYF.

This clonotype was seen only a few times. This CDR3 reads CASSLGQNRMNTEAFF. The CDR3 DNA reads as TGCGCCAGCAGCTTGGGACAGAACAGGATGAACACTGAAGCTTTCTTT. The chain has TRBV5-1 and TRBJ1-1; a weak D match, TRBD1 (5 bases). Germline V lookup: CDR1 SGHRS, CDR2 YFSETQ. The CDR3 contains 16 residues. V lost 0 bases to trimming and J lost 0 bases, with 12 bases between them.

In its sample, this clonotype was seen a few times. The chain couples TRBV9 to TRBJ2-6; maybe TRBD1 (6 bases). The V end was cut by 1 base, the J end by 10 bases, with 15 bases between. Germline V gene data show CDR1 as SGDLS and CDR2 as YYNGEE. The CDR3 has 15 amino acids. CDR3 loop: CASSVMKKGVNVLTF. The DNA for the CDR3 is TGTGCCAGCAGCGTAATGAAAAAGGGGGTTAACGTCCTGACTTTC.

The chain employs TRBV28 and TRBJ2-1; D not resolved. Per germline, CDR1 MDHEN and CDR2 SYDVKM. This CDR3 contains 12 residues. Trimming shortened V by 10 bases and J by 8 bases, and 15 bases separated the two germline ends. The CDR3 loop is CATLRSADEQFF. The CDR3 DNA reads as TGTGCCACCCTTAGGTCCGCCGATGAGCAGTTCTTC.

Written as DNA, the CDR3 is TGCGCCAGCAGCCAAGAGAACTACGAGCAGTACTTC. This gives the protein CASSQENYEQYF. The chain couples TRBV4-1 to TRBJ2-7; D is unresolved. Germline V gives CDR1 MGHRA, CDR2 YSYEKL. The CDR3 is 12 amino acids. V shed 0 bases and J shed 3 bases, with 3 bases lying between them.

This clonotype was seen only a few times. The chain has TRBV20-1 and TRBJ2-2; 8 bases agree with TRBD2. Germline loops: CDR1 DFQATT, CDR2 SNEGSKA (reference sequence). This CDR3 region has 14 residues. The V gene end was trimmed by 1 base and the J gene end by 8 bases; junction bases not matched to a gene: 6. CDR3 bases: TGCAGTGCTAGAGGGTCCGGGACTAGGGGGGAGCTGTTTTTT. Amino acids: CSARGSGTRGELFF.

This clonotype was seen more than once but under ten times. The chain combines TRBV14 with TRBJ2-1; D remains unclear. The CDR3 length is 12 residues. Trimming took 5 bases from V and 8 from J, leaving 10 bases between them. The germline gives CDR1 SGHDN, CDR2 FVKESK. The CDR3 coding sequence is TGTGCCAGCAGCATGCATCTCGATGAGCAGTTCTTC. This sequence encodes CASSMHLDEQFF.

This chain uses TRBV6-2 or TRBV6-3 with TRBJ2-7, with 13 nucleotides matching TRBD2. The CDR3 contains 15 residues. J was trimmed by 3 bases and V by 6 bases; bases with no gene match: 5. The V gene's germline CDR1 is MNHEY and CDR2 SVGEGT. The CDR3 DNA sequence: TGTGCCAGCAGCCCCGGGACTAGCGGGAACTACGAGCAGTACTTC. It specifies CASSPGTSGNYEQYF.

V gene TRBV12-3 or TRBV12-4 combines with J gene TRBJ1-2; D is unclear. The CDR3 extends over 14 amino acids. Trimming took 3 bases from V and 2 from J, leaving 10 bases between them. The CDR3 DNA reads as TGTGCCAGCAGTTTGTTCGCCGAGAACTATGGCTACACCTTC. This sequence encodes CASSLFAENYGYTF.

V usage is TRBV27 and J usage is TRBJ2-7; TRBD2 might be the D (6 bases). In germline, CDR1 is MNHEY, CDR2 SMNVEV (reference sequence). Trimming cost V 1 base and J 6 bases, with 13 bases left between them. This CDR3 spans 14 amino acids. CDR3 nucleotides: TGTGCCAGCAGTTTATTCGGCGGGGCATCCGAGCAGTACTTC. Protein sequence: CASSLFGGASEQYF.

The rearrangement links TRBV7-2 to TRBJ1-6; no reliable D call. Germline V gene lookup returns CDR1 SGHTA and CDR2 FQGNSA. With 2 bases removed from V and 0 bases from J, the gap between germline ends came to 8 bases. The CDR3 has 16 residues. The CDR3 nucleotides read TGTGCCAGCAGCTTAATGGGTCGCTCCTATAATTCACCCCTCCACTTT. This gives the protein CASSLMGRSYNSPLHF.

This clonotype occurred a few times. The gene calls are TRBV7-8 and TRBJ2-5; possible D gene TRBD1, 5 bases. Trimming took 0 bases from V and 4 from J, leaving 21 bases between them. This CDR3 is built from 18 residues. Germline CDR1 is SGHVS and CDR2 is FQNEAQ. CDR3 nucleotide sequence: TGTGCCAGCAGCTTAGCATTTTCCGGGCTGAAAAGGGGAGAGACCCAGTACTTC. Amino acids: CASSLAFSGLKRGETQYF.

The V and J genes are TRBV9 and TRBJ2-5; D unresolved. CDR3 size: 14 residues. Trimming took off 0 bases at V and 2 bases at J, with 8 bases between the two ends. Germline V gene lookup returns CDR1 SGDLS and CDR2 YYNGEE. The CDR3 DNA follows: TGTGCCAGCAGCGTAGCTTCAGATCAAGAGACCCAGTACTTC. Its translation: CASSVASDQETQYF. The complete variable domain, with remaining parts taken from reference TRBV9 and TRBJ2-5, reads DSGVTQTPKHLITATGQRVTLRCSPRSGDLSVYWYQQSLDQGLQFLIQYYNGEERAKGNILERFSAQQFPDLHSELNLSSLELGDSALYFCASSVASDQETQYFGPGTRLLVL.